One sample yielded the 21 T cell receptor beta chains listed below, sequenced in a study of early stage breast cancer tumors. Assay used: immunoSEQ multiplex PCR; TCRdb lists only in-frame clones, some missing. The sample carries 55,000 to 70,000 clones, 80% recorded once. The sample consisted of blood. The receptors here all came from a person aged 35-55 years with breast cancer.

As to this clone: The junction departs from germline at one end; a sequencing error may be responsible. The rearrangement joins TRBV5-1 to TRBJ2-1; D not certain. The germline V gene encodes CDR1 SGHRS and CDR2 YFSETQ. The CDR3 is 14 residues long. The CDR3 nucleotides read TGCGCCAGCAGCCCTCCGTTCTTCTACGATGAGCAGTTCTTC. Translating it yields CASSPPFFYDEQFF.

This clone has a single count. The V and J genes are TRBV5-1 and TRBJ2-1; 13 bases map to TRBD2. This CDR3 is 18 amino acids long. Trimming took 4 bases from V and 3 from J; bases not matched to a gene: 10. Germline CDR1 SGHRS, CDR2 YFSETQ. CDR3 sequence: CASSTGRGLAGDYNEQFF. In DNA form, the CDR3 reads TGCGCCAGCAGCACGGGACGCGGACTAGCGGGAGACTACAATGAGCAGTTCTTC.

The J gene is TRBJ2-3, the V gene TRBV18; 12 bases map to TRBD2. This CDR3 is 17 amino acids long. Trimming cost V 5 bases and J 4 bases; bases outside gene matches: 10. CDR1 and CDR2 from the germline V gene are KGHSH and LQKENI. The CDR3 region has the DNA TGTGCCAGCTCAACGGGACTAGCGGGCGGGGGGCCAGATACGCAGTATTTT. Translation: CASSTGLAGGGPDTQYF. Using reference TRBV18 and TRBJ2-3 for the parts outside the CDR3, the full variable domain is NAGVMQNPRHLVRRRGQEARLRCSPMKGHSHVYWYRQLPEEGLKFMVYLQKENIIDESGMPKERFSAEFPKEGPSILRIQQVVRGDSAAYFCASSTGLAGGGPDTQYFGPGTRLTVL.

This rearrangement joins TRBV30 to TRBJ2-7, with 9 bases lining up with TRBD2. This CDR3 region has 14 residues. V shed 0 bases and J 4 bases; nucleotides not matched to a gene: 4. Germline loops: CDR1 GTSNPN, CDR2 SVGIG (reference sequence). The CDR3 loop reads CAWSVSGSLYEQYF. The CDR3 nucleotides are TGTGCCTGGAGTGTTAGCGGGAGTTTGTACGAGCAGTACTTC.

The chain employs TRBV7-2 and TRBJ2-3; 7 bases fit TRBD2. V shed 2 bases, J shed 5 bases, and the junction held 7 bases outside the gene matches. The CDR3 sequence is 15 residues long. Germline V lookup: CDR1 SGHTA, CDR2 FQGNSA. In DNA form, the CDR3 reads TGTGCCAGCAGCTTAATTGGCGGGAGAATAGATACGCAGTATTTT. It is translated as CASSLIGGRIDTQYF.

As DNA, the CDR3 is TGTGCCAGCTCCCCCTGGACAGGCCGTACTGAAGCTTTCTTT. Encoded protein: CASSPWTGRTEAFF. This chain connects TRBV25-1 to TRBJ1-1; 7 nucleotides match TRBD1. The CDR3 spans 14 residues. The J segment lost 5 bases and the V segment lost 8 bases, leaving 11 bases of the junction unmatched. CDR1 is MGHDK and CDR2 is SYGVNS in the germline V gene.

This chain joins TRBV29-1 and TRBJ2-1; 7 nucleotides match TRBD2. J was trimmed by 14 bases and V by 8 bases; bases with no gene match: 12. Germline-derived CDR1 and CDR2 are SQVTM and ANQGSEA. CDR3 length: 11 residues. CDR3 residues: CSTDINGGEFF. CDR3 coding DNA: TGCAGCACTGATATTAATGGGGGGGAGTTCTTC.

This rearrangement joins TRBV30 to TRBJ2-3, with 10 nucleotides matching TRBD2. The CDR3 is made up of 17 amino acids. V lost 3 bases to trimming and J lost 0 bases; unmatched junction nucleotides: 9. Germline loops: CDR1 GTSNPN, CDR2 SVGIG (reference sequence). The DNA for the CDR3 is TGTGCCTGGAGATCAGCGGGAGGGTACCCTAGCACAGATACGCAGTATTTT. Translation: CAWRSAGGYPSTDTQYF.

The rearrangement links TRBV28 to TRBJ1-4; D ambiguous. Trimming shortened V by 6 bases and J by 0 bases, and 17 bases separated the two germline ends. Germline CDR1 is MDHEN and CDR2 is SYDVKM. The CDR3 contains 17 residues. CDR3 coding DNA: TGTGCCAGCAGCTCAAGTAGAAGTATTGCAACTAATGAAAAACTGTTTTTT. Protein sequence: CASSSSRSIATNEKLFF.

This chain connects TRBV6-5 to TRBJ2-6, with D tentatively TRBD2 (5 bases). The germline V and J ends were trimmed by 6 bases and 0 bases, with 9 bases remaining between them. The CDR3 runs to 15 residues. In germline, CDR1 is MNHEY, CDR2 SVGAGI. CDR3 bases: TGTGCCAGCAGCCGTGGGAGCTCTGGGGCCAACGTCCTGACTTTC. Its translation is CASSRGSSGANVLTF.

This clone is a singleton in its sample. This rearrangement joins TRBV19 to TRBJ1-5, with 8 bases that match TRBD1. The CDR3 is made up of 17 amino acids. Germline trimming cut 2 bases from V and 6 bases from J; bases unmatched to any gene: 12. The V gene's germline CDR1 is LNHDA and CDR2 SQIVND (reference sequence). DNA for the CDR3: TGTGCCAGTAGTATATTCAGCGGACAGGGAGGTGGTCAGCCCCAGCATTTT. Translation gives CASSIFSGQGGGQPQHF.

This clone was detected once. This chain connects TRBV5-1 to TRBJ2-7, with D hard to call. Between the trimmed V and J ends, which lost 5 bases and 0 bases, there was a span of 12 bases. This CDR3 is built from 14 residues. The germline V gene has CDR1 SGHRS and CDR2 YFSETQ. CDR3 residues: CASRALQNSYEQYF. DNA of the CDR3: TGCGCCAGCAGAGCTCTCCAGAACTCCTACGAGCAGTACTTC.

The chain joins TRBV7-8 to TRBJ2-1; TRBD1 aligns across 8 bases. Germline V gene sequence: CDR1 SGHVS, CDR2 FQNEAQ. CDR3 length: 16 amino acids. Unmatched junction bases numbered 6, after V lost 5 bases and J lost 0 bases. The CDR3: CASSTPGGGSYNEQFF. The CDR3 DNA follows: TGTGCCAGCAGCACCCCAGGGGGCGGCTCCTACAATGAGCAGTTCTTC.

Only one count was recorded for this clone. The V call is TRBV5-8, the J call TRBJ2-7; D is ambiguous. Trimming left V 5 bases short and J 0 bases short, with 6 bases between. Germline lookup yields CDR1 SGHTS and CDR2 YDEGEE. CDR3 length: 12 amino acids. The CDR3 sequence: CASSPSSYEQYF. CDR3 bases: TGTGCCAGCAGTCCTAGCTCCTACGAGCAGTACTTC. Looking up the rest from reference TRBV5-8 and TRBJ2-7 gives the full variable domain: EAGVTQSPTHLIKTRGQQATLRCSPISGHTSVYWYQQALGLGLQFLLWYDEGEERNRGNFPPRFSGRQFPNYSSELNVNALELEDSALYLCASSPSSYEQYFGPGTRLTVT.

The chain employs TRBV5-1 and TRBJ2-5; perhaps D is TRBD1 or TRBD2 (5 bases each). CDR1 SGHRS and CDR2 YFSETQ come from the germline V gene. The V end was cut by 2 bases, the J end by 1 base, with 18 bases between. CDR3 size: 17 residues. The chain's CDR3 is CASSFGGRIGTQETQYF. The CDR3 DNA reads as TGCGCCAGCAGCTTTGGCGGGCGGATCGGGACCCAAGAGACCCAGTACTTC.

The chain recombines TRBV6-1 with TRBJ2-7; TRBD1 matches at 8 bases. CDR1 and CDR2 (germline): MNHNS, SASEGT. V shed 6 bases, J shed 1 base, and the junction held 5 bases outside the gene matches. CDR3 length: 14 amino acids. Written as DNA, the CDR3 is TGTGCCAGCAGGAGACAGGGGAGGTCCTACGAGCAGTACTTC. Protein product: CASRRQGRSYEQYF.

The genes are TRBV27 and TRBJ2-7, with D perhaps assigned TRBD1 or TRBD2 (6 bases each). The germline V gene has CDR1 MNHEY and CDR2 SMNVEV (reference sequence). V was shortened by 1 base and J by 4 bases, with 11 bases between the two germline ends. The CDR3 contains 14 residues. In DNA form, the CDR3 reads TGTGCCAGCAGTTTATACGGAGGGGGATACGAGCAGTACTTC. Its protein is CASSLYGGGYEQYF.

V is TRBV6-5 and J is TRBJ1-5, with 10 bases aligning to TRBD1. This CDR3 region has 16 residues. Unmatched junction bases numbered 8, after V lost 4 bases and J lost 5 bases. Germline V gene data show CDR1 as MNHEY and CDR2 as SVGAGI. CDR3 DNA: TGTGCCAGCAGTTTACTAGATGGACAGGGGGATCAGCCCCAGCATTTT. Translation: CASSLLDGQGDQPQHF.

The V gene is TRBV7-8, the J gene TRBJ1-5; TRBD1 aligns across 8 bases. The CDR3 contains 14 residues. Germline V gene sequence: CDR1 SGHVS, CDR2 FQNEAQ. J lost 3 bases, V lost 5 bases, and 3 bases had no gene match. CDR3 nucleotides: TGTGCCAGCAGCAGACAGGGGTCCAATCAGCCCCAGCATTTT. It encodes CASSRQGSNQPQHF.

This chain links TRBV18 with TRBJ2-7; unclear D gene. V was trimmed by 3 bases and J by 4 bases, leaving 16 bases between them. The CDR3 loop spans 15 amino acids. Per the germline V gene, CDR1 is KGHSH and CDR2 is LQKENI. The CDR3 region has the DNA TGTGCCAGCTCACCCACAGAGATTCGCACTTACGAGCAGTACTTC. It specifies CASSPTEIRTYEQYF.

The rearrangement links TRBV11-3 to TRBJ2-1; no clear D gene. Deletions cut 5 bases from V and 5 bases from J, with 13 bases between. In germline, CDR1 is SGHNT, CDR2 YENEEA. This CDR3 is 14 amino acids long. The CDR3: CASSPGVQHNEQFF. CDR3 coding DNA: TGTGCCAGCAGCCCAGGAGTCCAGCACAATGAGCAGTTCTTC.